This TCR beta chain was obtained from a study of a mutant IDH1 vaccine in newly diagnosed glioma (dated by TCRdb to 2020 to 2023). Describing the broader study: Patients were given eight vaccinations, in weeks 1, 3, 5, 7, 11, 15, 19 and 23, which matched visits V03 through V10. For exploratory analyses, around 26 treated patients had longitudinal TCRB deep sequencing done wherever samples were available. Vaccination started 4-6 weeks after radiotherapy alone, or was given together with temozolomide cycles in the groups whose treatment included chemotherapy. Peripheral blood was collected at six visits: V03 (baseline), V05, V07, V10, V12 and V13. Prior to enrollment, patients had been given standard therapy consisting of radiotherapy alone, temozolomide alone, or radiochemotherapy with temozolomide, with the combination given to most patients. The approximately 30 treated patients were roughly 62% male and about 38% female, with a mean age of approximately 40 years. The study at large found these results: Immune responses induced by the vaccine were seen in over 80% of patients across multiple MHC alleles. Changes in the top peripheral T cell clonotypes picked up by TCRB sequencing did not appear to be linked to pseudoprogression. The authors stated that sample limitations prevented analyses of patient blood samples from being reproduced. PBMC samples for TCRB deep sequencing were selected based on availability.

The CDR3 contains 13 residues, cysteine and phenylalanine counted. This entry keeps only the CDR3 DNA: 39 bases, framed from base 1. Deletion took 8 bases off V and 3 bases off J, with a span of 10 bases between the germline ends. The germline V gene encodes CDR1 MDHEN and CDR2 SYDVKM. Library preparation employed the immunoSEQ multiplex PCR assay. Following the manufacturer's protocol, the hsTCRB Kit was used to amplify rearranged TCR beta chain sequences. An Illumina MiSeq was used to sequence the TCRB libraries. The authors' analysis ran thus. Demultiplexing, trimming and gene mapping were performed with the kit vendor's proprietary platform. TCRdb took over this immuneACCESS table, retaining in-frame rearrangements with V and J assigned. Such tables are incomplete; in checked studies, under half of the missing clones stem from an unresolved V gene, and the remainder is unexplained. The DNA gave D and trimming, while V, J and clone size come from that table. The table for this sample lists over 25,000 clones; approximately 88% of them were counted only once. Over 2.5% of the sample is in the top ten clones.

To note about this clone: The antigen it binds to is not known. Per-base quality was not reported, and no clone a single base away is much larger than it.

The time point label for this specimen denotes: week 23, last vaccination. Each vaccine dose, consisting of 300 ug of a 20-mer mutant IDH1 peptide in Montanide, was administered subcutaneously with topical imiquimod. Donors had newly diagnosed WHO grade 3 or 4 IDH1-mutant astrocytomas with loss of nuclear ATRX. The samples were drawn from NOA16, a multicentre, single-arm, open-label phase I trial in Germany that tested a mutant IDH1 peptide vaccine in humans for the first time. Genomic DNA for TCRB sequencing was extracted from EDTA blood using the DNeasy Blood and Tissue Kit. The chain is assembled from TRBV28 and TRBJ2-2, with a weak D call of TRBD2 (6 bases match). This receptor was obtained from a man in his forties with glioma. The starting material was PBMCs, obtained from a glioma patient whose treatment included an IDH1 peptide vaccine. For the CDR3, the sequence is CASWKRDTGELFF. Here is the DNA: TGTGCCAGCTGGAAGCGGGACACCGGGGAGCTGTTTTTT.